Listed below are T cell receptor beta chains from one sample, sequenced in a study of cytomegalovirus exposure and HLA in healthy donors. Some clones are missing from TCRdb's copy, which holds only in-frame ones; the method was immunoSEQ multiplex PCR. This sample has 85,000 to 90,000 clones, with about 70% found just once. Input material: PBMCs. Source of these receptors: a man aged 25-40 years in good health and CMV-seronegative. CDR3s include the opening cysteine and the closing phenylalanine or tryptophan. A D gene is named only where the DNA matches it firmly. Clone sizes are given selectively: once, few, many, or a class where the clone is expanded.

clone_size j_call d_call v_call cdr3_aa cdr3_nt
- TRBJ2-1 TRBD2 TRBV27 CASSELAGGYYEQFF TGTGCCAGCAGTGAACTAGCGGGAGGTTACTATGAGCAGTTCTTC
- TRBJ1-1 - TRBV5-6 CASSLQGVNTEAFF TGTGCCAGCAGCTTGCAAGGGGTGAACACTGAAGCTTTCTTT
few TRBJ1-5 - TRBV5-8 CASSPPSQGPYSNQPQHF TGTGCCAGCAGCCCTCCTTCACAGGGCCCCTATAGCAATCAGCCCCAGCATTTT
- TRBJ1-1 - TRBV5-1 CASSMSVAMNTEAFF TGCGCCAGCAGCATGAGCGTGGCAATGAACACTGAAGCTTTCTTT
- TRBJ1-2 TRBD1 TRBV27 CASSLSPTGGYGYTF TGTGCCAGCAGTTTATCTCCGACAGGGGGCTATGGCTACACCTTC
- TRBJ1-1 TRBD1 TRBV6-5 CASIGQGFSNTEAFF TGTGCCAGCATCGGACAGGGATTCTCGAACACTGAAGCTTTCTTT
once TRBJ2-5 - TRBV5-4 CASSLSSQETQYF TGTGCCAGCAGCTTGTCATCCCAAGAGACCCAGTACTTC
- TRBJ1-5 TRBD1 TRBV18 CASSPAGQTSNQPQHF TGTGCCAGCTCCCCAGCGGGACAGACAAGCAATCAGCCCCAGCATTTT
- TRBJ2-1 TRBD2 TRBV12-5 CASGFRLAGDDEQFF TGTGCTAGTGGTTTTAGACTAGCGGGAGACGATGAGCAGTTCTTC
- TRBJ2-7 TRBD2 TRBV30 CAAVRGGPSEQYF TGTGCCGCAGTACGGGGAGGGCCCTCGGAGCAGTACTTC
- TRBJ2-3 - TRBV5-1 CASSLSSPDTQYF TGCGCCAGCAGCTTAAGTAGTCCAGATACGCAGTATTTT
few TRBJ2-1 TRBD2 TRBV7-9 CASRDSSGGSYNEQFF TGTGCCAGCAGAGACTCTAGCGGGGGCTCCTACAATGAGCAGTTCTTC
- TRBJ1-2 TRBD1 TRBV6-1 CASSWGQGWGDYTF TGTGCCAGCAGCTGGGGACAGGGGTGGGGTGACTACACCTTC
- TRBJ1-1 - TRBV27 CASSLVVGNTEAFF TGTGCCAGCAGTTTGGTCGTCGGGAACACTGAAGCTTTCTTT
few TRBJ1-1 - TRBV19 CASTSGYAEAFF TGTGCCAGCACCTCAGGGTACGCTGAAGCTTTCTTT
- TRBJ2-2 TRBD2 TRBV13 CASSLGGLAGHTGELFF TGTGCCAGCAGCTTAGGAGGACTAGCGGGACACACCGGGGAGCTGTTTTTT
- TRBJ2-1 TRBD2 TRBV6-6 CASRLPGLAPDEQFF TGTGCCAGCAGATTACCGGGACTAGCGCCCGATGAGCAGTTCTTC
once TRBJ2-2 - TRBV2 CASRGDVEGSTGELFF TGTGCCAGCAGGGGAGACGTGGAGGGCAGCACCGGGGAGCTGTTTTTT
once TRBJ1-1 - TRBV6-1 CASSEVGGTTEAFF TGTGCCAGCAGTGAAGTGGGGGGAACCACTGAAGCTTTCTTT
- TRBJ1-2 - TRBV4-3 CASSQEHRAGYGYTF TGCGCCAGCAGCCAAGAACACAGGGCGGGCTATGGCTACACCTTC
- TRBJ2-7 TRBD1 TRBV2 CASSGDRGALSYEQYF TGTGCCAGCAGTGGGGACAGGGGCGCCCTTTCCTACGAGCAGTACTTC
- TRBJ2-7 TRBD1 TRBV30 CAWSSGQGAGEQYF TGTGCCTGGAGCTCCGGCCAGGGGGCAGGAGAGCAGTACTTC
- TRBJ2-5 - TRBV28 CASSSDPLSSLGETQYF TGTGCCAGCAGCTCCGACCCACTATCCTCGTTGGGAGAGACCCAGTACTTC
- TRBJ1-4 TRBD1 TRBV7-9 CASSSIQGDEKLFF TGTGCCAGCAGCTCTATACAGGGGGATGAAAAACTGTTTTTT
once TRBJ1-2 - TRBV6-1 CASSEGRGYGYTF TGTGCCAGCAGTGAAGGGCGGGGTTATGGCTACACCTTC
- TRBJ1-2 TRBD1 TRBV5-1 CASSPDRGLGYGYTF TGCGCCAGCAGCCCTGACAGGGGGCTGGGCTATGGCTACACCTTC
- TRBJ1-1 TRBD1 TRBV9 CASSLNRGPAGFTEAFF TGTGCCAGCAGCCTGAACAGGGGACCGGCCGGCTTCACTGAAGCTTTCTTT
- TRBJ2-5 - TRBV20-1 CSASGRETQYF TGCAGTGCTAGCGGGAGAGAGACCCAGTACTTC
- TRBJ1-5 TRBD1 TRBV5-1 CASSSTGGDNQPQHF TGCGCCAGCAGCTCGACAGGGGGGGACAATCAGCCCCAGCATTTT
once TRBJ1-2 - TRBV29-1 CSVEDTDSIYGYTF TGCAGCGTTGAAGATACCGACAGTATCTATGGCTACACCTTC
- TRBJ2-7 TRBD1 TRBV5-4 CASSSGQGAIYEQYF TGTGCCAGCAGCTCGGGACAGGGGGCTATCTACGAGCAGTACTTC
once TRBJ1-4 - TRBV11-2 CASSPQSQEKLFF TGTGCCAGCAGCCCACAATCCCAAGAAAAACTGTTTTTT
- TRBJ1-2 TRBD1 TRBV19 CASRTDRNYGYTF TGTGCCAGTCGGACGGACAGGAACTATGGCTACACCTTC
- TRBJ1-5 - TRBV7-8 CASSSDTGINQPQHF TGTGCCAGCAGTTCTGACACAGGGATCAATCAGCCCCAGCATTTT
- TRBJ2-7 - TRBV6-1 CASSESRTISYEQYF TGTGCCAGCAGTGAGTCAAGGACTATATCCTACGAGCAGTACTTC
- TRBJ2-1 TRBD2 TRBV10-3 CAISFGTINNEQFF TGTGCCATCAGTTTCGGGACTATCAACAATGAGCAGTTCTTC
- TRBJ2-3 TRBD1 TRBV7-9 CASRLVVTGEVTDTQYF TGTGCCAGCCGCTTAGTTGTGACAGGGGAGGTCACAGATACGCAGTATTTT
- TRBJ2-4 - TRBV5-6 CASSLGETKNIQYF TGTGCCAGCAGCTTGGGGGAGACCAAAAACATTCAGTACTTC
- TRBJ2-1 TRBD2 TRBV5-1 CASSPEMVAGSSYNEQFF TGCGCCAGCAGCCCGGAAATGGTAGCGGGGAGCTCCTACAATGAGCAGTTCTTC
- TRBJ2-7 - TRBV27 CASSRLGGGPSSYEQYF TGTGCCAGCAGCCGTCTCGGAGGGGGCCCTAGCTCCTACGAGCAGTACTTC
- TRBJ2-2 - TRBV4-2 CASSLNRGANTGELFF TGTGCCAGCAGCCTCAACCGGGGGGCCAACACCGGGGAGCTGTTTTTT
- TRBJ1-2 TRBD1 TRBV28 CATRTGDGYTF TGTGCCACCCGGACAGGGGATGGCTACACCTTC
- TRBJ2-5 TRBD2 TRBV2 CASRGGQVPTQYF TGTGCCAGCAGGGGAGGGCAGGTCCCAACCCAGTACTTC
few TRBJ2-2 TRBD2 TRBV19 CASSPRLAGDSGELFF TGTGCCAGTAGCCCTCGACTAGCGGGAGATAGCGGGGAGCTGTTTTTT
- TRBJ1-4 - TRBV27 CASSSGGGGGMNEKLFF TGTGCCAGCAGCTCTGGGGGCGGCGGGGGGATGAATGAAAAACTGTTTTTT